These 22 T cell receptor beta chains were all obtained from the same sample, sequenced in a study of neurological immune-mediated disorders. TCRdb re-derived calls from the 5' RACE reads in MiXCR, one entry per CDR3 protein. In the table there are about 25,000 distinct CDR3 sequences, around 3.2% of which are singletons. The sequencing sample was made of PBMCs. These receptors were obtained from a woman under 40 with multiple sclerosis.

This clonotype was counted ten times or more. CDR3 loop: CASSLDFLRQNTGELFF. CDR3 sequence (DNA): TGTGCCAGCAGCTTAGACTTTCTGCGACAGAACACCGGGGAGCTGTTTTTT. The rearrangement links TRBV7-2 to TRBJ2-2; D is unclear. This CDR3 contains 17 residues. Germline CDR1 and CDR2: SGHTA and FQGNSA. V was clipped by 1 base and J by 1 base, with 13 bases between them.

The chain employs TRBV6-2 or TRBV6-3 and TRBJ2-5, with D hard to call. The V gene's germline CDR1 is MNHEY and CDR2 SVGEGT. The CDR3 runs to 12 residues. Trimming cost V 6 bases and J 5 bases, with 10 bases left between them. CDR3: CASRKMEETQYF. Here the CDR3 DNA reads TGTGCCAGCAGAAAAATGGAGGAGACCCAGTACTTC.

This clonotype occurred many times. This chain joins TRBV15 and TRBJ2-2, with a possible D match to TRBD2 (5 bases). V gave up 1 base and J gave up 9 bases, with 12 bases separating them. Germline-derived CDR1 and CDR2 are LNHNV and YYDKDF (reference sequence). There are 14 residues in the CDR3. CDR3 region: CATSRVGDRRELFF. The CDR3 DNA is TGTGCCACCAGCAGAGTCGGGGATCGTCGGGAGCTGTTTTTT.

As regards this clonotype: The CDR3 ends on some other residue instead of the conserved phenylalanine or tryptophan, so this is likely a read error. The CDR3 reads CASSLAAGGVKNIQYN. CDR3 coding DNA: TGTGCCAGCAGCTTAGCTGCGGGGGGAGTGAAAAACATTCAGTACAAC. The genes are TRBV7-2 and TRBJ2-4; 8 bases are shared with TRBD2. The junction had 5 bases not matched to a gene; V was cut back by 0 bases and J by 4 bases. This CDR3 is built from 16 residues. Germline CDR1 SGHTA, CDR2 FQGNSA.

This clonotype was counted many times. A read error may account for a junction end that differs from germline. This chain uses TRBV15 with TRBJ1-5; possibly TRBD1 for D (6 bases). CDR1 is LNHNV and CDR2 is YYDKDF in the germline V gene (reference sequence). CDR3 length: 16 residues. CDR3 nucleotides: TGTGCCACCAGCGGATACAGGGTTTATAGCAATCAGCCCCAGAATTTT. Amino acid sequence: CATSGYRVYSNQPQNF.

This clonotype was seen at least ten times. This chain connects TRBV20-1 to TRBJ2-1; D is unresolved. The CDR3 is 14 residues long. V was clipped by 8 bases and J by 0 bases, with 14 bases between them. The V gene's germline CDR1 is DFQATT and CDR2 SNEGSKA (reference sequence). As DNA, the CDR3 is TGCAGTACTAAGTGGGCTAGCTCCTACAATGAGCAGTTCTTC. It encodes CSTKWASSYNEQFF.

This clonotype was detected many times. This rearrangement joins TRBV2 to TRBJ2-3; D is possibly TRBD1 or TRBD2 (5 bases each). This CDR3 region has 14 residues. CDR1 is SNHLY and CDR2 is FYNNEI in the germline V gene. Trimming shortened V by 7 bases and J by 4 bases, and 15 bases separated the two germline ends. This chain's CDR3 is CASTGASAADTQYF. As DNA, the CDR3 is TGTGCCAGCACTGGGGCATCAGCGGCAGATACGCAGTATTTT.

This clonotype was observed many times. The chain has TRBV27 and TRBJ2-7; 11 bases align to TRBD2. The CDR3 has 16 amino acids. The trim removed 4 bases at V and 2 bases at J, leaving 7 bases unmatched. Germline V lookup: CDR1 MNHEY, CDR2 SMNVEV (reference sequence). The chain's CDR3 is CASSSWTSGPTYEQYF. CDR3 coding DNA: TGTGCCAGCAGTTCATGGACTAGCGGGCCTACCTACGAGCAGTACTTC.

On this clonotype itself: A much more abundant neighbour one base away suggests this may be a read error. The chain is built from TRBV7-2 and TRBJ1-6, with a possible D match to TRBD1 (6 bases). The CDR3 spans 13 residues. Germline CDR1 and CDR2: SGHTA and FQGNSA. The V end was cut by 5 bases, the J end by 12 bases, with 14 bases between. The CDR3 nucleotides are TGTGCCAGCAGCGGAGGACAGTCGGTACCCCTCCACTTT. It yields the protein CASSGGQSVPLHF.

By proportion, this clonotype is medium-sized. The rearrangement links TRBV28 to TRBJ2-7; 7 bases align to TRBD2. Germline CDR1 is MDHEN and CDR2 is SYDVKM. V lost 4 bases to trimming and J lost 4 bases; unmatched junction nucleotides: 4. The CDR3 is 13 amino acids. The CDR3 DNA reads as TGTGCCAGCAGTTGGGAGGGCCTGTACGAGCAGTACTTC. Protein product: CASSWEGLYEQYF.

This clonotype was picked up a small number of times. A much bigger clone sits one base away, suggesting this may be a read error. The rearrangement links TRBV20-1 to TRBJ2-5; TRBD1 agrees at 8 bases. Germline lookup yields CDR1 DFQATT and CDR2 SNEGSKA (reference sequence). The CDR3 spans 13 residues. This CDR3 reads CSTDRGNREAQYF. The CDR3 DNA sequence: TGCAGTACAGACAGGGGAAATCGAGAGGCCCAGTACTTC.

This clonotype was counted a few times. Since a much larger clone is just one base distant, this may be a read error. The chain uses TRBV5-1 and TRBJ2-1, with D hard to call. This CDR3 contains 11 residues. Trimming shortened V by 5 bases and J by 13 bases, and 13 bases separated the two germline ends. The germline CDR1 and CDR2 sequences are SGHRS and YFSETQ. The CDR3 loop reads CASRFGNFQFF. CDR3 in DNA: TGCGCCAGCAGATTTGGCAACTTCCAGTTCTTC.

This clonotype has more than one count but fewer than ten. V and J are TRBV20-1 and TRBJ2-3; TRBD2 matches at 10 bases. CDR1 and CDR2 from the germline V gene are DFQATT and SNEGSKA (reference sequence). V was pared by 2 bases and J by 3 bases, with 11 bases of the junction left unmatched. This CDR3 comprises 17 residues. CDR3 residues: CSARSHASGGWTDTQYF. For the CDR3, the DNA is TGCAGTGCTAGATCCCACGCTAGCGGGGGTTGGACAGATACGCAGTATTTT.

J is TRBJ2-3 and V is TRBV12-5, with 13 bases identical to TRBD2. The V gene end was trimmed by 4 bases and the J gene end by 2 bases; junction bases not matched to a gene: 15. In germline, CDR1 is LGHNT, CDR2 FRNRAP. CDR3 length: 20 residues. Here the CDR3 DNA reads TGTGCTAGTGGTTCCAGCTCCGGGACTAGCGGGGCCTACTTCACAGATACGCAGTATTTT. Residues: CASGSSSGTSGAYFTDTQYF.

This clonotype has ten or more counts. This sequence joins TRBV7-8 and TRBJ2-1, with TRBD2 as a possible D gene (5 bases). The CDR3 consists of 12 residues. V lost 5 bases, J lost 8 bases, and 10 bases lay in between. Germline CDR1 reads SGHVS; CDR2 reads FQNEAQ. CDR3 sequence reads: CASSPSGYEQFF. In DNA form, the CDR3 reads TGTGCCAGCAGCCCCTCGGGGTATGAGCAGTTCTTC.

This clonotype showed up many times. The V gene is TRBV12-3 or TRBV12-4, the J gene TRBJ2-6; the match to TRBD1 covers 9 bases. This CDR3 is built from 16 residues. V trimming: 6 bases; J trimming: 2 bases; junction bases outside the gene matches: 5. As DNA, the CDR3 is TGTGCCAGCAGCAGCGGACAGGGGCCTGGGGCCAACGTCCTGACTTTC. Translated, it gives CASSSGQGPGANVLTF.

This clonotype has a count of ten or more. This sequence joins TRBV20-1 and TRBJ2-3; possibly TRBD1 or TRBD2 for D (6 bases each). CDR1 is DFQATT and CDR2 is SNEGSKA in the germline V gene (reference sequence). Deletions cut 7 bases from V and 0 bases from J, with 14 bases between. This CDR3 has 14 residues. CDR3 sequence (DNA): TGCAGTGTGTTGGGGGGCTCGAGCACAGATACGCAGTATTTT. This codes for CSVLGGSSTDTQYF.

Points on this clonotype: A much larger clone sits a single nucleotide away, making a read error possible. The chain has TRBV28 and TRBJ1-1; D not resolved. The germline gives CDR1 MDHEN, CDR2 SYDVKM. This CDR3 contains 14 residues. The CDR3 coding sequence is TGTGCCAGCAGTTTAGGAAAGGGAGGCACTGAAGTTTTCTTT. This encodes CASSLGKGGTEVFF.

The chain couples TRBV7-6 to TRBJ2-7; no firm D call. This CDR3 is 14 amino acids long. Trimming removed 0 bases at V and 6 bases at J, with 12 bases between. Germline assignment: CDR1 SGHVS and CDR2 FNYEAQ. CDR3 in amino acids: CASSLAPDRTEQYF. The CDR3 bases are TGTGCCAGCAGCTTAGCTCCCGACCGGACCGAGCAGTACTTC.

This clonotype has ten or more counts. V is TRBV6-5 and J is TRBJ2-7; TRBD1 matches 10 bases. The CDR3 is made up of 18 amino acids. With 4 bases clipped from V and 5 bases from J, the junction kept 17 bases outside the gene matches. Per germline, CDR1 MNHEY and CDR2 SVGAGI. CDR3 loop: CASSFVPPGTGVIHEQYF. CDR3 nucleotides: TGTGCCAGCAGTTTTGTGCCGCCTGGGACAGGGGTTATCCACGAGCAGTACTTC.

This clonotype has a count of ten or more. As DNA, the CDR3 is TGCAGCGTTACAGGGGGAGACTATGGCTACACCTTC. It yields the protein CSVTGGDYGYTF. J is TRBJ1-2 and V is TRBV29-1; TRBD1 agrees at 8 bases. J was trimmed by 3 bases and V by 5 bases; bases with no gene match: 2. Germline V CDR1 and CDR2: SQVTM, ANQGSEA. The CDR3 runs to 12 residues.

This clonotype was detected many times. This chain links TRBV28 with TRBJ1-4, with D uncertain. Germline CDR1 and CDR2: MDHEN and SYDVKM. The CDR3 consists of 13 residues. V lost 7 bases and J lost 4, with 10 bases in between. The chain's CDR3 is CASNEAFNEKLFF. The DNA of the CDR3 is TGTGCCAGCAATGAGGCCTTTAATGAAAAACTGTTTTTT.